This entry lists 9 T cell receptor beta chains sequenced from one sample in a study of blood T cell repertoires in COVID-19. Produced via immunoSEQ multiplex PCR; TCRdb's table is partial and in-frame only. The sample lists fewer than 200,000 clones; about 72% were seen once. The sequenced material came from PBMCs or T cells enriched from blood (not recorded which). Receptors originate from a woman in her forties or fifties who had recovered from COVID-19.

The chain uses TRBV28 and TRBJ2-7; the match to TRBD1 covers 7 bases. Per germline, CDR1 MDHEN and CDR2 SYDVKM. This CDR3 spans 15 amino acids. With V trimmed by 6 bases and J by 2 bases, 10 bases remained unmatched. The CDR3 DNA reads TGTGCCAGCAGCCTCCCGGGGACAGTCCCCTACGAGCAGTACTTC. Encoded protein: CASSLPGTVPYEQYF.

V usage is TRBV27 and J usage is TRBJ2-7, with 7 bases aligning to TRBD2. Germline loops: CDR1 MNHEY, CDR2 SMNVEV (reference sequence). The CDR3 length is 16 residues. The V and J ends lost 5 bases and 2 bases, in that order; junction bases with no gene match: 12. CDR3 nucleotides: TGTGCCAGCAGTACCGCAGATCTAGCGGTAACCTACGAGCAGTACTTC. It is translated as CASSTADLAVTYEQYF.

V gene TRBV19 combines with J gene TRBJ2-3; TRBD1 aligns across 8 bases. The J segment lost 3 bases and the V segment lost 2 bases, leaving 7 bases of the junction unmatched. The CDR3 runs 16 residues. The germline V gene encodes CDR1 LNHDA and CDR2 SQIVND (reference sequence). The CDR3 sequence is CASSIWTGRGTDTQYF. CDR3 coding DNA: TGTGCCAGTAGTATATGGACAGGGCGGGGAACAGATACGCAGTATTTT.

This chain uses TRBV12-3 or TRBV12-4 with TRBJ1-1, with D hard to call. The CDR3 runs 13 residues. Deletions cut 4 bases from V and 1 base from J, with 7 bases between. The DNA of the CDR3 is TGTGCCAGCAGTTCATTCAAGAACACTGAAGCTTTCTTT. Translating it yields CASSSFKNTEAFF.

V gene TRBV30 combines with J gene TRBJ2-1, with 7 bases lining up with TRBD1. The germline gives CDR1 GTSNPN, CDR2 SVGIG (reference sequence). Trimming cost V 0 bases and J 10 bases; bases outside gene matches: 0. CDR3 length: 11 amino acids. As DNA, the CDR3 is TGTGCCTGGAGTGTACAGGGGGAGCAGTTCTTC. It codes for CAWSVQGEQFF.

The rearrangement joins TRBV3-1 (or the pseudogene TRBV3-2) to TRBJ2-1; D gene unclear. The CDR3 sequence is 12 residues long. With 1 base removed from V and 8 bases from J, the gap between germline ends came to 6 bases. Germline V gene lookup returns CDR1 LGHDT and CDR2 YNNKEL (reference sequence). CDR3 in DNA: TGTGCCAGCAGCCAAGTCGGAGATGAGCAGTTCTTC. It encodes CASSQVGDEQFF.

The chain's CDR3 is CASGGDYTEAFF. In nucleotides, the CDR3 is TGTGCCAGCGGCGGGGATTACACTGAAGCTTTCTTT. The chain couples TRBV3-1 (or the pseudogene TRBV3-2) to TRBJ1-1; D is undetermined. Between the trimmed V and J ends, which lost 8 bases and 3 bases, there was a span of 10 bases. Germline assignment: CDR1 LGHDT and CDR2 YNNKEL (reference sequence). The CDR3 covers 12 residues.

The chain links TRBV2 to TRBJ1-3; D unclear. Trimming took off 0 bases at V and 0 bases at J, with 9 bases between the two ends. From germline, CDR1 is SNHLY and CDR2 FYNNEI. This CDR3 is 16 amino acids long. The CDR3: CASSEASRVSGNTIYF. The CDR3 DNA reads TGTGCCAGCAGTGAAGCCTCTCGGGTCTCTGGAAACACCATATATTTT.

This clone occurred once. The CDR3, as DNA: TGTGCCAGCAGCACGAGCGGAAGCTCCTACAATGAGCAGTTCTTC. Translation: CASSTSGSSYNEQFF. The rearrangement joins TRBV7-8 to TRBJ2-1; D may be TRBD2 (5 bases). The CDR3 covers 15 residues. Germline V lookup: CDR1 SGHVS, CDR2 FQNEAQ. Trimming stripped 5 bases from V and 0 bases from J, with 11 bases between.